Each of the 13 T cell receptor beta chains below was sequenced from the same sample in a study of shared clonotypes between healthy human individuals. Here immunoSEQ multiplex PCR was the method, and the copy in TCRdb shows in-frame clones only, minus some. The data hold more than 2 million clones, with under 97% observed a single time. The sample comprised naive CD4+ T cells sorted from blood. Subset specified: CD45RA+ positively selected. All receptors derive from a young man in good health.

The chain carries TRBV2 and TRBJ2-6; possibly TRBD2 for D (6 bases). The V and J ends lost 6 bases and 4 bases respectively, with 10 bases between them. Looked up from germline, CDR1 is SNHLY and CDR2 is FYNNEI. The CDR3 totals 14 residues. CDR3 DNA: TGTGCCAGCAGCGTAGCGGCGGGGGCCAACGTCCTGACTTTC. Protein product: CASSVAAGANVLTF.

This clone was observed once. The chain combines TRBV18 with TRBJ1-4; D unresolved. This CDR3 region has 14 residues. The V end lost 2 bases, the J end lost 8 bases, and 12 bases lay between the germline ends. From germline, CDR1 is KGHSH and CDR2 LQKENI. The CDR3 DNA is TGTGCCAGCTCACCAACACAGAGAGGGGAAAAACTGTTTTTT. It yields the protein CASSPTQRGEKLFF.

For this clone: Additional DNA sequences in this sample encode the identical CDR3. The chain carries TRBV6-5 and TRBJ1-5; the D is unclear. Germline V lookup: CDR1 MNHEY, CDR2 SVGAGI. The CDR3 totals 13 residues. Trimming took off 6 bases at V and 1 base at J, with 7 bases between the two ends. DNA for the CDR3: TGTGCCAGCAGCCCCGGCAGCAATCAGCCCCAGCATTTT. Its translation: CASSPGSNQPQHF.

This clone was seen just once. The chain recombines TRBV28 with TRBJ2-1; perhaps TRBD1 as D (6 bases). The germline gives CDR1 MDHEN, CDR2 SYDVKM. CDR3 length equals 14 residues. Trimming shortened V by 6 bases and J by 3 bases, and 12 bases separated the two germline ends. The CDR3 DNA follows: TGTGCCAGCAGAGGGACACTCAACTACAATGAGCAGTTCTTC. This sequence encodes CASRGTLNYNEQFF.

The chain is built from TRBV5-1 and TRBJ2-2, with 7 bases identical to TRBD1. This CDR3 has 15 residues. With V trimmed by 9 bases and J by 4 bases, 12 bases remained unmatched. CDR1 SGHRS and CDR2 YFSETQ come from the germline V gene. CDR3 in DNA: TGCGCCATCCCGGACAGGTTTGCGAGCACCGGGGAGCTGTTTTTT. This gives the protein CAIPDRFASTGELFF.

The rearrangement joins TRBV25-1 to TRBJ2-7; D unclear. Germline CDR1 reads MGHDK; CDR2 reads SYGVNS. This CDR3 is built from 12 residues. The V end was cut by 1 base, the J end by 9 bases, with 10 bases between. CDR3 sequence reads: CASSESGRGQYF. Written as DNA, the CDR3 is TGTGCCAGCAGTGAATCCGGCCGAGGGCAGTACTTC.

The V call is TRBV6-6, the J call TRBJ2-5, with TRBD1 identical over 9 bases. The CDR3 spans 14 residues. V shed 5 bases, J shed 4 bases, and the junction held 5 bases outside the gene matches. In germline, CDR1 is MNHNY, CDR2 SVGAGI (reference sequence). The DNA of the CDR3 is TGTGCCAGCAGTCCCACAGGGGGCTCAGAGACCCAGTACTTC. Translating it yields CASSPTGGSETQYF.

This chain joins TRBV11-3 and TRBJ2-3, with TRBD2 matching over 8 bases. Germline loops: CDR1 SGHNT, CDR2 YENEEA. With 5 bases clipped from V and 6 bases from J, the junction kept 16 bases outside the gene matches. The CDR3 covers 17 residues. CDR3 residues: CASSKRYGGASADTQYF. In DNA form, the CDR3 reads TGTGCCAGCAGCAAAAGATACGGGGGGGCATCTGCGGATACGCAGTATTTT.

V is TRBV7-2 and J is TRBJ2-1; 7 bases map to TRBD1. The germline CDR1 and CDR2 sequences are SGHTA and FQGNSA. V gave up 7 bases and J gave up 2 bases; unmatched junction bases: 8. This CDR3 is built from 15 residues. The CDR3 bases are TGTGCCAGCAACGTACAGGGGAGCGCCTACAATGAGCAGTTCTTC. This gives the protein CASNVQGSAYNEQFF.

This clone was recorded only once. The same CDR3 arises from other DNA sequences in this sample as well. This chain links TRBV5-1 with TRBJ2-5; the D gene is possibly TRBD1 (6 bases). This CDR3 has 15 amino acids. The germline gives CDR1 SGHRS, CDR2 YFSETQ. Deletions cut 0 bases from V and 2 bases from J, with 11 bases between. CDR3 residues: CASSLGAGAQETQYF. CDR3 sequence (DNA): TGCGCCAGCAGCTTGGGGGCAGGGGCACAAGAGACCCAGTACTTC.

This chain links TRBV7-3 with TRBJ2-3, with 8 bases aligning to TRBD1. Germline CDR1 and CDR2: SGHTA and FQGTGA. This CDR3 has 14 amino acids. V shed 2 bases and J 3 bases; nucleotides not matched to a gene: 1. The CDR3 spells CASSLDRGTDTQYF. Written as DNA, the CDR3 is TGTGCCAGCAGCTTAGACAGGGGAACAGATACGCAGTATTTT.

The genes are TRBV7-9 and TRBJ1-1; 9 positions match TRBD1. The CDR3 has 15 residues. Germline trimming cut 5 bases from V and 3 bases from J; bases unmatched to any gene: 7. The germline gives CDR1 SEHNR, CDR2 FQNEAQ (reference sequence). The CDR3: CASSPRDRADTEAFF. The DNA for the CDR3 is TGTGCCAGCAGCCCAAGGGACAGGGCGGACACTGAAGCTTTCTTT. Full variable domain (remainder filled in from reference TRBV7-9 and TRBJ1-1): DTGVSQNPRHKITKRGQNVTFRCDPISEHNRLYWYRQTLGQGPEFLTYFQNEAQLEKSRLLSDRFSAERPKGSFSTLEIQRTEQGDSAMYLCASSPRDRADTEAFFGQGTRLTVV.

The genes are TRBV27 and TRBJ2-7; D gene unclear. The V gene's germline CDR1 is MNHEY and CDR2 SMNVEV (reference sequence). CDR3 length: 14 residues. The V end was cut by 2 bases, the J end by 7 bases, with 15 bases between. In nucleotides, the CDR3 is TGTGCCAGCAGTTTAGCCTCGTTCCCCATTGAGCAGTACTTC. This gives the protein CASSLASFPIEQYF.